The 3 T cell receptor beta chains reported below all come from one sample, sequenced in a study of immune cell composition in non-small cell lung cancer (dated by TCRdb to 2017 to 2019). Library generation was performed with the immunoSEQ multiplex PCR assay. This is the immuneACCESS table as TCRdb keeps it, with only in-frame sequences that have V and J called. A part of the clones is gone; compared with another copy, unresolved V genes explain less than half, and the rest is unexplained. Within this sample are 2,800 or so clones, with over 60% of them counted one time only. The ten largest clones represent 16% of the sample. Non-adjacent lung tissue from the same patient, taken as far from the tumour as possible and at least 3 cm away, was used for the normal lung samples. Sequencing was done on a sample of non-adjacent lung tissue. All receptors derive from a human donor with non-small cell lung cancer.

The chain employs TRBV28 and TRBJ1-1, with 8 positions matching TRBD1. The CDR3 length is 17 residues. Looked up from germline, CDR1 is MDHEN and CDR2 is SYDVKM. With V trimmed by 6 bases and J by 1 base, 13 bases remained unmatched. CDR3 sequence: CASRQRDLRGRNTEAFF. The CDR3 DNA is TGTGCCAGCAGACAGAGGGACCTCAGGGGGCGGAACACTGAAGCTTTCTTT.

This chain connects TRBV7-6 to TRBJ2-7; D is uncertain. This CDR3 contains 12 residues. The germline CDR1 and CDR2 sequences are SGHVS and FNYEAQ. Trimming pared 1 base from V and 5 bases from J, leaving 6 bases between. The CDR3 loop is CASSLVSDEQYF. The CDR3 coding sequence is TGTGCCAGCAGCTTAGTGTCGGACGAGCAGTACTTC.

J is TRBJ2-7 and V is TRBV7-6, with 7 bases lining up with TRBD1. This CDR3 has 15 amino acids. V lost 1 base, J lost 6 bases, and 9 bases stayed unmatched. CDR1 and CDR2 from the germline V gene are SGHVS and FNYEAQ. CDR3 sequence reads: CASSLVITGAGEQYF. Written as DNA, the CDR3 is TGTGCCAGCAGCTTAGTTATAACAGGGGCAGGCGAGCAGTACTTC.